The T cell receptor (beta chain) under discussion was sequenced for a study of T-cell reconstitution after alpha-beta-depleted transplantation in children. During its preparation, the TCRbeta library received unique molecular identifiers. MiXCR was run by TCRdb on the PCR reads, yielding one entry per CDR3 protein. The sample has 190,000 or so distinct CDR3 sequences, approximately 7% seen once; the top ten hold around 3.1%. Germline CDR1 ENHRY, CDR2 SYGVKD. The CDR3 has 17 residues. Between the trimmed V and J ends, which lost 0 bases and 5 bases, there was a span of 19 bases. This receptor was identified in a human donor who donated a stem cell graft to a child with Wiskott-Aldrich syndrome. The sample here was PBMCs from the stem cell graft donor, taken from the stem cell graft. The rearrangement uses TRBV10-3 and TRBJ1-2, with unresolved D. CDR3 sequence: CAISESFMDPGPYGYTF. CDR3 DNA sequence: TGTGCCATCAGTGAGTCGTTCATGGATCCGGGCCCATATGGCTACACCTTC.